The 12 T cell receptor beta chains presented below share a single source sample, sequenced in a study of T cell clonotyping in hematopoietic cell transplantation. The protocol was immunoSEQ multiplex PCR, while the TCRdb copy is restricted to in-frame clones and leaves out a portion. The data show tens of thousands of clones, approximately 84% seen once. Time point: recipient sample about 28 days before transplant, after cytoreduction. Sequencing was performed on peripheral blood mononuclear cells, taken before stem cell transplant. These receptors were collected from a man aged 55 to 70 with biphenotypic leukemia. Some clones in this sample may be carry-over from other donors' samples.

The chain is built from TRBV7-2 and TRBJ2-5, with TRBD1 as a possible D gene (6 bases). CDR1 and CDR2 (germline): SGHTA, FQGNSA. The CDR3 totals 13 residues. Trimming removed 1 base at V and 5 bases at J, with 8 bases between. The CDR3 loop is CASSLDREETQYF. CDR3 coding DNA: TGTGCCAGCAGCTTAGACAGGGAGGAGACCCAGTACTTC.

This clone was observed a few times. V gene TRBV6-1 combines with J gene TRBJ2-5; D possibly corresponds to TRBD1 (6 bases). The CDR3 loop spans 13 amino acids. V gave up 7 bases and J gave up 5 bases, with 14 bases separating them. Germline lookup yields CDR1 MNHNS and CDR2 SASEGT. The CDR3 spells CASNQGIKETQYF. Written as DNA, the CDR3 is TGTGCCAGCAATCAGGGGATTAAGGAGACCCAGTACTTC.

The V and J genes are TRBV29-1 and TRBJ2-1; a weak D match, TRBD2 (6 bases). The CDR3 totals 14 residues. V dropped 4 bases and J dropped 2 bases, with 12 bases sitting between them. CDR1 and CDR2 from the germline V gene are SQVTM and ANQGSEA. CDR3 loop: CSVVRENTYNEQFF. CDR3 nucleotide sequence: TGCAGCGTTGTTCGGGAGAATACCTACAATGAGCAGTTCTTC.

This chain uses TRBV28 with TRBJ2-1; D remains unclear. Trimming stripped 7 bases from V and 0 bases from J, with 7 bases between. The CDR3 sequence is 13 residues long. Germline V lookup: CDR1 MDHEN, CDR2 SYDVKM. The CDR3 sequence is CASIPPSYNEQFF. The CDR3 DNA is TGTGCCAGCATCCCCCCCTCCTACAATGAGCAGTTCTTC.

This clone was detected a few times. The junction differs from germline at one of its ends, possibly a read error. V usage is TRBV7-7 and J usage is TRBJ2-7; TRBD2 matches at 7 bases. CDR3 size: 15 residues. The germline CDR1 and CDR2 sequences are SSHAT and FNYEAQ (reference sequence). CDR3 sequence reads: CASSLGLGVSDEQYF. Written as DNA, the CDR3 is TGTGCTAGCAGCTTAGGACTAGGAGTTTCCGACGAGCAGTACTTC.

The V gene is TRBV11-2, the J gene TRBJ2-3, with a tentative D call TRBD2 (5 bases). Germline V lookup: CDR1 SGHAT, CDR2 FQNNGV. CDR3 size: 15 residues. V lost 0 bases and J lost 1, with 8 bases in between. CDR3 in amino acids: CASSLDPRGTDTQYF. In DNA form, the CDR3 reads TGTGCCAGCAGCTTAGATCCGAGGGGCACAGATACGCAGTATTTT. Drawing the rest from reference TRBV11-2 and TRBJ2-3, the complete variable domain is EAGVAQSPRYKIIEKRQSVAFWCNPISGHATLYWYQQILGQGPKLLIQFQNNGVVDDSQLPKDRFSAERLKGVDSTLKIQPAKLEDSAVYLCASSLDPRGTDTQYFGPGTRLTVL.

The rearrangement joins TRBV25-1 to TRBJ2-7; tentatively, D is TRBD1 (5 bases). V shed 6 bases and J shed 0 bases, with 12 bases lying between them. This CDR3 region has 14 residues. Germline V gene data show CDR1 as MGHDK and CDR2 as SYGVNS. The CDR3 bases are TGTGCCAGCAGAGGGGCAGGACACTCCTACGAGCAGTACTTC. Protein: CASRGAGHSYEQYF.

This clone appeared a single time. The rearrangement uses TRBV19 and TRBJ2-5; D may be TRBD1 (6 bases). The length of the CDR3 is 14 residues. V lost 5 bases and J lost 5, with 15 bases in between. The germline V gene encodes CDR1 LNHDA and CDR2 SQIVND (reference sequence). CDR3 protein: CASSPTGAPETQYF. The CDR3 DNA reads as TGTGCCAGTAGTCCGACAGGAGCCCCCGAGACCCAGTACTTC.

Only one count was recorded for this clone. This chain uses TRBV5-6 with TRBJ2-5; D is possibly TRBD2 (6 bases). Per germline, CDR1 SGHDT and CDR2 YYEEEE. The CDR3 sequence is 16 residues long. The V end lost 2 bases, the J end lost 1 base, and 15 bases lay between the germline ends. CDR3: CASSFRGSPFQETQYF. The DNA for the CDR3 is TGTGCCAGCAGCTTTCGGGGGAGCCCCTTCCAAGAGACCCAGTACTTC.

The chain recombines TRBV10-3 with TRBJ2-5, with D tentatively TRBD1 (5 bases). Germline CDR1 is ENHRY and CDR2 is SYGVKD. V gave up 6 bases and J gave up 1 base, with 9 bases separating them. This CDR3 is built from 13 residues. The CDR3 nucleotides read TGTGCCATCAGGGGGCAGAGCCAAGAGACCCAGTACTTC. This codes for CAIRGQSQETQYF.

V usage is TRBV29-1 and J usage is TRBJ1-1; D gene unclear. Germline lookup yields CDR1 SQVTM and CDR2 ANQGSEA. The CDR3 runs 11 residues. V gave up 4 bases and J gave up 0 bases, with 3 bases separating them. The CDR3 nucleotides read TGCAGCGTTGTTCTGAACACTGAAGCTTTCTTT. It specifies CSVVLNTEAFF. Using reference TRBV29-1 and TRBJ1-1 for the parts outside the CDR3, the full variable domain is SAVISQKPSRDICQRGTSLTIQCQVDSQVTMMFWYRQQPGQSLTLIATANQGSEATYESGFVIDKFPISRPNLTFSTLTVSNMSPEDSSIYLCSVVLNTEAFFGQGTRLTVV.

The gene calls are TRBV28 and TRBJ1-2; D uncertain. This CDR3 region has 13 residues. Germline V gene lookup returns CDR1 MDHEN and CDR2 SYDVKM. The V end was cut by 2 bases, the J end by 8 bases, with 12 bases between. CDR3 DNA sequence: TGTGCCAGCAGTTTACTTCGGTTGTGGGGCTACACCTTC. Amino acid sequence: CASSLLRLWGYTF.